This T cell receptor beta chain was captured by sequencing in a study of T cells expressing NK-cell markers. CDR3 size: 14 residues. Reanalyzing the 5' RACE reads, TCRdb keeps one entry per CDR3 protein, without DNA. The data show some 140,000 distinct CDR3 sequences, and the top ten clones hold 37%. The J gene is TRBJ1-5, the V gene TRBV12-3 or TRBV12-4. Sequencing input: blood T cells: a sorted CD56 or NKG2C T cell subset, CD4+ or CD8+ T cells, or bulk PBMC T cells (not recorded which). This receptor was identified in a woman aged 45-60 years in good health. The CDR3 loop reads CASSSVGVNQPQHF.